This entry lists 3 T cell receptor beta chains sequenced from one sample in a study of tumor-infiltrating lymphocytes in oesophageal squamous cell carcinoma. TCRdb fed the PCR reads into MiXCR, producing one record per CDR3 protein. The table shows more than 15,000 distinct CDR3 sequences, with 35% to 45% occurring only once. The specimen was normal esophageal tissue next to the tumor. Source of these receptors: a female donor with esophageal squamous cell carcinoma.

Worth noting for this clonotype: In this CDR3 the conserved last residue, phenylalanine or tryptophan, is missing, so a read error is likely. No DNA is shown, since the ends of the CDR3 on it are uncertain; the CDR3 is the one TCRdb lists. This chain uses TRBV12-5 with TRBJ1-1. Inclusive of both ends, the CDR3 amounts to 15 amino acids. Germline CDR1 LGHNT, CDR2 FRNRAP. The CDR3 loop is CASGCKGRMATPSVR.

Comments on this clonotype: The junction and the germline gene differ at one end; a read error may be behind it. This chain uses TRBV6-5 with TRBJ1-1; 7 bases line up with TRBD1. Gene TRBJ2-1 matches the end of the DNA better, so the J call may be wrong. Per the germline V gene, CDR1 is MNHEY and CDR2 is SVGAGI. The CDR3 has 9 amino acids. The CDR3 coding sequence is TGCGCCAGGGGGAATGAGCAGTTCTTC. This gives the protein CARGNEQFF.

This chain connects TRBV7-2 to TRBJ2-4; D remains ambiguous. The DNA end favors TRBJ2-5, so the J call may be wrong. In germline, CDR1 is SGHTA, CDR2 FQGNSA. The CDR3 totals 14 residues. CDR3 DNA sequence: TGTGCCAGCAGCTTAGCATCTAGGAAAGAGACCCAGTACTTC. It translates to CASSLASRKETQYF.